A selection of T cell receptor beta chains follows, all from one sample in a study of cytomegalovirus exposure and HLA in healthy donors. Libraries were prepared by immunoSEQ multiplex PCR; TCRdb keeps only in-frame clonotypes and omits some of them. The sample shows more than 200,000 clones, 70% of them seen only once. Sequenced input: PBMCs. These receptors were collected from a middle-aged man in good health and CMV-seropositive. The conserved cysteine and the conserved F or W are not part of the CDR3 here. Clone size is stated in some rows and not others, as once, few, many or a class when expanded.

j_gene: TRBJ1-1; abundance: .; v_gene: TRBV7-2; CDR3aa: ASSSFMNTEAF
j_gene: TRBJ2-2; abundance: .; v_gene: TRBV2; CDR3aa: ASRVRTNPMNTGELF
j_gene: TRBJ1-1; abundance: .; v_gene: TRBV19; CDR3aa: ASSTQGITGAF
j_gene: TRBJ2-7; abundance: .; v_gene: TRBV19; CDR3aa: ASSIEEQGAFYEQY
j_gene: TRBJ1-1; abundance: .; v_gene: TRBV19; CDR3aa: ASSAGPNTEAF
j_gene: TRBJ2-2; abundance: .; v_gene: TRBV5-1; CDR3aa: ASSLEARGTGELF
j_gene: TRBJ2-3; abundance: .; v_gene: TRBV28; CDR3aa: ASSYPAGGRDTQY
j_gene: TRBJ1-4; abundance: few; v_gene: TRBV5-5; CDR3aa: ASSLRGGREEKLF
j_gene: TRBJ2-7; abundance: .; v_gene: TRBV7-2; CDR3aa: ASSVGQGAREQY
j_gene: TRBJ2-1; abundance: .; v_gene: TRBV6-4; CDR3aa: ASSEGAGGNEQF
j_gene: TRBJ1-6; abundance: .; v_gene: TRBV13; CDR3aa: ASRHIAVARNSPLH
j_gene: TRBJ1-6; abundance: .; v_gene: TRBV6-5; CDR3aa: ASSYNGELNNSPLH
j_gene: TRBJ1-4; abundance: .; v_gene: TRBV6-1; CDR3aa: ASSRKGTGDEKLF
j_gene: TRBJ2-3; abundance: .; v_gene: TRBV6-5; CDR3aa: ASSPGTSKADTQY
j_gene: TRBJ1-1; abundance: .; v_gene: TRBV6-1; CDR3aa: ASRDLDRGHTEAF
j_gene: TRBJ2-7; abundance: .; v_gene: TRBV2; CDR3aa: ASSPWTSGGAYEQY
j_gene: TRBJ2-3; abundance: .; v_gene: TRBV9; CDR3aa: ASSEGLAGVTDTQY
j_gene: TRBJ2-5; abundance: few; v_gene: TRBV5-8; CDR3aa: ASSLAGLLETQY
j_gene: TRBJ1-4; abundance: .; v_gene: TRBV15; CDR3aa: ATSRDNTAANEKLF
j_gene: TRBJ2-2; abundance: .; v_gene: TRBV29-1; CDR3aa: SGRQADTGELF
j_gene: TRBJ1-2; abundance: .; v_gene: TRBV6-1; CDR3aa: ASSDLGYGYT
j_gene: TRBJ1-5; abundance: .; v_gene: TRBV10-3; CDR3aa: AISEGRDNQPQH
j_gene: TRBJ1-3; abundance: .; v_gene: TRBV29-1; CDR3aa: SAETGNTIY
j_gene: TRBJ1-5; abundance: .; v_gene: TRBV5-6; CDR3aa: ASSLLGTGLNQPQH
j_gene: TRBJ2-2; abundance: .; v_gene: TRBV13; CDR3aa: ASSSLGRGNTGELF
j_gene: TRBJ2-5; abundance: few; v_gene: TRBV19; CDR3aa: ASSSDRGQETQY
j_gene: TRBJ1-2; abundance: few; v_gene: TRBV5-1; CDR3aa: ASSSGQGNYGYT
j_gene: TRBJ1-2; abundance: .; v_gene: TRBV29-1; CDR3aa: SVEGGGINYGYT
j_gene: TRBJ2-7; abundance: .; v_gene: TRBV19; CDR3aa: ASSRTGLAGAYEQY
j_gene: TRBJ2-7; abundance: .; v_gene: TRBV7-8; CDR3aa: ASSLRTVNYEQY
j_gene: TRBJ2-3; abundance: .; v_gene: TRBV2; CDR3aa: ASSEARAGGTDTQY
j_gene: TRBJ1-2; abundance: .; v_gene: TRBV5-1; CDR3aa: ASSSRTAEPPGNYGYT
j_gene: TRBJ1-2; abundance: few; v_gene: TRBV25-1; CDR3aa: ASSQDRGQNYGYT
j_gene: TRBJ2-1; abundance: .; v_gene: TRBV11-3; CDR3aa: ASSLGGTRFFGEQF
j_gene: TRBJ1-5; abundance: .; v_gene: TRBV5-6; CDR3aa: ASSLGAGASNQPQH
j_gene: TRBJ2-1; abundance: .; v_gene: TRBV7-6; CDR3aa: ASSSSGGGNEQF
j_gene: TRBJ2-7; abundance: few; v_gene: TRBV2; CDR3aa: ASSLVSSGGPYEQY
j_gene: TRBJ2-7; abundance: .; v_gene: TRBV28; CDR3aa: ASSFLSVGQGSPYEQY